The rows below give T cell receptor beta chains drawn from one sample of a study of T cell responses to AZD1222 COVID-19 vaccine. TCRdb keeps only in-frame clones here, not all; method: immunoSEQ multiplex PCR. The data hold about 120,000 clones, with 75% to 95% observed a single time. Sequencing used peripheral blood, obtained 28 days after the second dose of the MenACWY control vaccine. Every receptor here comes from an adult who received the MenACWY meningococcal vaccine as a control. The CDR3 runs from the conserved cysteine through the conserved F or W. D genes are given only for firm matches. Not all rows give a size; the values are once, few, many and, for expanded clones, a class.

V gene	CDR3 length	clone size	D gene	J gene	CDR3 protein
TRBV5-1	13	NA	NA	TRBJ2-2	CASSLVVDGELFF
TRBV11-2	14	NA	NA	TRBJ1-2	CASSLVRANYGYTF
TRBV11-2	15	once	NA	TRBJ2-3	CASSLGAPSTDTQYF
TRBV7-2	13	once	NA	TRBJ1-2	CASSLGRGDGYTF
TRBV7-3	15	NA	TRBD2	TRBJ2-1	CASSLQAGGVYEQFF
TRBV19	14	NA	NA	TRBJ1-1	CASRTQSANTEAFF
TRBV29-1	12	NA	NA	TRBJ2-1	CSVAGQINEQFF
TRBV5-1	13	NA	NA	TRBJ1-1	CASSPFMNTEAFF
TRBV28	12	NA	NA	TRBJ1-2	CASSLLSYGYTF
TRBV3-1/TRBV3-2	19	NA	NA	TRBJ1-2	CASSPSHGVSSRANYGYTF
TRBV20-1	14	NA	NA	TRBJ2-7	CSASIPYGPYEQYF
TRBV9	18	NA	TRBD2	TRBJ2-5	CASSQTGRGGRYQETQYF
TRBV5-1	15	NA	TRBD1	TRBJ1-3	CASSMDRGAGNTIYF
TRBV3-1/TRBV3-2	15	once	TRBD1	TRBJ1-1	CASSSWAGGSTEAFF
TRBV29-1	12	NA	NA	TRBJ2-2	CSVEGASGELFF
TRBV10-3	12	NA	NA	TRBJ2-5	CAISEGLETQYF
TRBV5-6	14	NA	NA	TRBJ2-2	CASSLARQDGELFF
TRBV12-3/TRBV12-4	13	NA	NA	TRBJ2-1	CASSLASYNEQFF
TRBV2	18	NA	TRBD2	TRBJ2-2	CASSPLRTSGFNTGELFF
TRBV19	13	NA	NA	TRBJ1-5	CASNVQSNQPQHF
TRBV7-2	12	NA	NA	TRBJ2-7	CASSLPNYEQYF
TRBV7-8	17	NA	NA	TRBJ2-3	CASSRRAWKHGTDTQYF
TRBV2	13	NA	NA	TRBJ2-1	CASLGGPGNEQFF
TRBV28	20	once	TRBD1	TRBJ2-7	CASSSAPMINRDSLSYEQYF
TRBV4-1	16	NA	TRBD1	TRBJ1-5	CASSPDSGQGVQPQHF
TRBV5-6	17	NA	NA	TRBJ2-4	CASRPSLGGPDKNIQYF
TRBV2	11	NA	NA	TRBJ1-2	CASGGLYGYTF
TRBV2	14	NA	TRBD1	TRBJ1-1	CASRDRGLGTEAFF
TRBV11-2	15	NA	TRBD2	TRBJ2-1	CASSLSGGSYNEQFF
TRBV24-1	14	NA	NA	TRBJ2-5	CATSGDGHQETQYF
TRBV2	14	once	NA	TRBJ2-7	CASREHGPAGEQYF
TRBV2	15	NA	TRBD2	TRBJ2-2	CASREGLAVTGELFF
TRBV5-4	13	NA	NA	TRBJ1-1	CASAPIVGAEAFF
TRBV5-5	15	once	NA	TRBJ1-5	CASRAGRGSNQPQHF
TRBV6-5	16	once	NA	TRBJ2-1	CASSYSSAGSYNEQFF
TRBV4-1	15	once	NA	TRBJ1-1	CASSHPQGMNTEAFF
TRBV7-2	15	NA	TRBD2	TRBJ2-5	CASSLEGGLVRTQYF
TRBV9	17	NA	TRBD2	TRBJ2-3	CASSVTRSGSGPDTQYF
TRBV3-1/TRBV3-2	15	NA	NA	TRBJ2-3	CASSQDAGYTDTQYF
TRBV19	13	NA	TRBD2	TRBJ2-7	CASRSGSGYEQYF
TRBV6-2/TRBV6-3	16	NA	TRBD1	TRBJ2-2	CASSYFNTGGTGELFF
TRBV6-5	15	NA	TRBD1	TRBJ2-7	CASSYTGVSSYEQYF
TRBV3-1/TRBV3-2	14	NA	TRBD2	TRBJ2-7	CASSQEGLAKEQYF
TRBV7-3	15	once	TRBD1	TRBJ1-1	CASSLNSIGQGAPFF
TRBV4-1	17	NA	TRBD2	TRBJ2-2	CASSQGPGGPEGGELFF
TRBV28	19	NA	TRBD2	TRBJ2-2	CASSLTPGLAGGPSGELFF
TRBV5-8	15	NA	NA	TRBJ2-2	CASPSGTFNTGELFF
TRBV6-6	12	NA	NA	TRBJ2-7	CASTTGLGEQYF
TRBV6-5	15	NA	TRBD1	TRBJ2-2	CASSYTGGNTGELFF
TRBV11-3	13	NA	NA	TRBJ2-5	CASSYLGQETQYF
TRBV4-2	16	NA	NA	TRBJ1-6	CASSQGDPENNSPLHF
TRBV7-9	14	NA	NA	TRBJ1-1	CASSLFGRDTEAFF
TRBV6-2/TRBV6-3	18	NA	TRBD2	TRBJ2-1	CASSSAPRLLAADNEQFF
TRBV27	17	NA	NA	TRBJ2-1	CASRGGTYFTTYNEQFF
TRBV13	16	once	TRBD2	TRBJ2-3	CASSLRWREEYDTQYF
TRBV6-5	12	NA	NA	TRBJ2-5	CASRQYQETQYF
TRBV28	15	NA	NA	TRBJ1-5	CASSFSQGKVQPQHF
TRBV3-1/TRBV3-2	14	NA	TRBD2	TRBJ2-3	CASSPAGGTDTQYF
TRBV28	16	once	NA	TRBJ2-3	CASSSPGGGGMDTQYF
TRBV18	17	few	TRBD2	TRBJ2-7	CASSPPQRREVTYEQYF